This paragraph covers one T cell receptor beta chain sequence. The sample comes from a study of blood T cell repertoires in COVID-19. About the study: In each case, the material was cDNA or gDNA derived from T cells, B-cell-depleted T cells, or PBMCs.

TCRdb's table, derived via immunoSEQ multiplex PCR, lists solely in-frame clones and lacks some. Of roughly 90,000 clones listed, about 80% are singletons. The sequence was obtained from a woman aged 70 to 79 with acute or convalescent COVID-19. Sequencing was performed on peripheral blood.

The DNA of the CDR3 is TGTGCCACCAGTCTTAGCGGAGGAAAGGGCTACAATGAGCAGTTCTTC. Amino acid sequence: CATSLSGGKGYNEQFF. The chain uses TRBV24-1 and TRBJ2-1; a weak D match, TRBD2 (6 bases). Germline values: CDR1 KGHDR, CDR2 SFDVKD. Trimming left V 6 bases short and J 3 bases short, with 17 bases between. The CDR3 sequence is 16 residues long.